This TCR beta chain derives from a study of T cells in Graves' hyperthyroidism and ophthalmopathy. General study findings and limits: The model foresaw ophthalmopathy a median about 6.5 months prior to onset.

The V end was cut by 3 bases, the J end by 4 bases, with 16 bases between. Germline V gene data show CDR1 as LGHDT and CDR2 as YNNKEL (reference sequence). This CDR3 has 15 residues. Ophthalmopathy patients showed a Clinical Activity Score of at least 3, NOSPECS grade of at least 4 and duration under 3 months. Researchers took RNA transcripts and amplified the TCR beta CDR3 regions from them. Primed by the HTBI set, a first-round RT-PCR was run on the TCR CDR3. TCRdb redid the calling of the multiplex PCR reads with MiXCR, one entry per CDR3 protein. The sample has about 380,000 distinct CDR3 sequences, around 18% seen once. As regards this clonotype: Its cognate antigen is unknown.

The sequenced sample consisted of blood. The rearrangement joins TRBV3-1 to TRBJ2-7; D remains unclear. This sequence originates from a man between 18 and 35 years old with Graves' ophthalmopathy. CDR3 region: CASSHGPRVGYEQYF. The CDR3 DNA reads as TGTGCCAGCAGCCACGGACCTCGGGTGGGATACGAGCAGTACTTC.